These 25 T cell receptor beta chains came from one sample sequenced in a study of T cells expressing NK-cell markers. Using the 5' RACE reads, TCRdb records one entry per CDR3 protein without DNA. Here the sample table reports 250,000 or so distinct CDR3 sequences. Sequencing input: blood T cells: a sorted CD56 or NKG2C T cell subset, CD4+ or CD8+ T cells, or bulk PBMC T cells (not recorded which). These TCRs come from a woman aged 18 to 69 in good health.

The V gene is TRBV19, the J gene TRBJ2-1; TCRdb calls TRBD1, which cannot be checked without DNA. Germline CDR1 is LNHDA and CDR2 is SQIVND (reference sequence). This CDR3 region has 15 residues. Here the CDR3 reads CATTRWDRGRDEQFF.

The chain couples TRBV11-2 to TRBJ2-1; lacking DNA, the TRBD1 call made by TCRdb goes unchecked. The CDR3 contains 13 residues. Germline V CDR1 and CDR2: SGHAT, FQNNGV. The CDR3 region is CASSLNRGNEQFF.

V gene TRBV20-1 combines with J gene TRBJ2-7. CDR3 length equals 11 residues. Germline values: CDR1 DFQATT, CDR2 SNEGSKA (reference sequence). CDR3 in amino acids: CSARNQYEQYF.

This CDR3 is CASSSREGQFF. The chain is built from TRBV5-5 and TRBJ2-1; no DNA is available, so the TRBD2 call from TCRdb remains unchecked. From germline, CDR1 is SGHKS and CDR2 YYEKEE (reference sequence). The CDR3 sequence is 11 residues long.

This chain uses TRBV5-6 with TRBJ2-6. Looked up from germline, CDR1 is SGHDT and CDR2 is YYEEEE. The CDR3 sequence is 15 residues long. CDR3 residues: CASSSGFSGANVLTF.

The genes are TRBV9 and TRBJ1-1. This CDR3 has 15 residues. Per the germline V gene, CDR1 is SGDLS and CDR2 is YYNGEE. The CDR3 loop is CASSSNLQKNTEAFF.

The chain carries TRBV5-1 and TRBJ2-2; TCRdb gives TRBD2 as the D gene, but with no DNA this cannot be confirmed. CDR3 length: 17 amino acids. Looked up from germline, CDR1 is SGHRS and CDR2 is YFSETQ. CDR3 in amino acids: CASSKTLAGGTTGELFF.

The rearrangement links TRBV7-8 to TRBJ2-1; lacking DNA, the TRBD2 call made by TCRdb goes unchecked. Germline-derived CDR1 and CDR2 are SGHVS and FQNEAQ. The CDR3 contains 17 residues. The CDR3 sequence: CASSLWVTSGSFDEQFF.

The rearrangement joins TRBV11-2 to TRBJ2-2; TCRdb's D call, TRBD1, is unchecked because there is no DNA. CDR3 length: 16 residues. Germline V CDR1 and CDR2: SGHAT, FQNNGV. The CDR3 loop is CASSITGTGKAGELFF.

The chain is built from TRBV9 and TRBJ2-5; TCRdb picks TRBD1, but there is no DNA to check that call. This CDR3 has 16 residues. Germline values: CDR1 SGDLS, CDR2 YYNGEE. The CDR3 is CASSVGSGGRQETQYF. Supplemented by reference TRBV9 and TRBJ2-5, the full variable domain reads DSGVTQTPKHLITATGQRVTLRCSPRSGDLSVYWYQQSLDQGLQFLIQYYNGEERAKGNILERFSAQQFPDLHSELNLSSLELGDSALYFCASSVGSGGRQETQYFGPGTRLLVL.

The CDR3 sequence: CASSLLQPYNSPLHF. The chain recombines TRBV7-2 with TRBJ1-6. The CDR3 runs to 15 residues. Germline V gene data show CDR1 as SGHTA and CDR2 as FQGNSA.

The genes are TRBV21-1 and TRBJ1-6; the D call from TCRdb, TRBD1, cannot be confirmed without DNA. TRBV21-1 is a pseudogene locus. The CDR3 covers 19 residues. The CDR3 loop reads CASSKAGQDRSSYNSPLHF.

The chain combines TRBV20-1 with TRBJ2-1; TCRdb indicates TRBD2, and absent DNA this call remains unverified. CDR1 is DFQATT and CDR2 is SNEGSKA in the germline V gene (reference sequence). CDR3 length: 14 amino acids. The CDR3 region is CSAGTSFLYNEQFF.

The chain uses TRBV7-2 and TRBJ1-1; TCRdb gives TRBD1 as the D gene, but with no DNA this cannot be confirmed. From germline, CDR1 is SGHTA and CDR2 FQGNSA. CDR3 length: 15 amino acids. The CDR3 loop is CATLRTGGINTEAFF. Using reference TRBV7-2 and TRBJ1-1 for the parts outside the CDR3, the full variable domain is GAGVSQSPSNKVTEKGKDVELRCDPISGHTALYWYRQSLGQGLEFLIYFQGNSAPDKSGLPSDRFSAERTGGSVSTLTIQRTQQEDSAVYLCATLRTGGINTEAFFGQGTRLTVV.

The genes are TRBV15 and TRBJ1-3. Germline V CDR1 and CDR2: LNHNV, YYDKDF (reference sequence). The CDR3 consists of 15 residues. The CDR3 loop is CATSRDFSEGNTIYF.

CDR3: CASSLVVTRDKAKNIQYF. The chain carries TRBV11-1 and TRBJ2-4; the D call of TRBD2 rests on TCRdb alone, since no DNA is present to check it. The CDR3 loop spans 18 amino acids. The V gene's germline CDR1 is SGHAT and CDR2 FQDESV (reference sequence).

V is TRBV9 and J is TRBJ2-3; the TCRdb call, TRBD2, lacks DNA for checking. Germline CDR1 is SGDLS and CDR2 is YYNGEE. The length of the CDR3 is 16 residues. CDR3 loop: CASSVESGRWADTQYF. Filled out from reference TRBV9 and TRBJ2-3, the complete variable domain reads DSGVTQTPKHLITATGQRVTLRCSPRSGDLSVYWYQQSLDQGLQFLIQYYNGEERAKGNILERFSAQQFPDLHSELNLSSLELGDSALYFCASSVESGRWADTQYFGPGTRLTVL.

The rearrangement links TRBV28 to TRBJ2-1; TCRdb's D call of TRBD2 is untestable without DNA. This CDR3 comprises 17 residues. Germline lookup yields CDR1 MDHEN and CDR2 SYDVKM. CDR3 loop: CASMLGLRVRRYNEQFF.

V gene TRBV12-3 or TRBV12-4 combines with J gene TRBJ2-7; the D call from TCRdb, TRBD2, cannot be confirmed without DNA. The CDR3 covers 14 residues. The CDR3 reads CASSLGLAGWEQYF.

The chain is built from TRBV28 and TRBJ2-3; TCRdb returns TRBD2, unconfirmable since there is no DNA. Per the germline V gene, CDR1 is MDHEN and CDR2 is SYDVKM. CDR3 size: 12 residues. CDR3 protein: CAWGAGADTQYF.

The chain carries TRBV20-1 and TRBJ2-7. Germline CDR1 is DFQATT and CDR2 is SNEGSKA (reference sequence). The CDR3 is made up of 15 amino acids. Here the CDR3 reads CSATDATQIRYEQYF.

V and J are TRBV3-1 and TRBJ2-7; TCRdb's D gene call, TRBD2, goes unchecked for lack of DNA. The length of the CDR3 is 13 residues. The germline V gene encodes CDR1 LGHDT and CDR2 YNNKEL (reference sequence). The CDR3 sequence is CASSSGGNYEQYF.

The CDR3 region is CASSLVAGPYNYGYTF. The V call is TRBV12-3 or TRBV12-4, the J call TRBJ1-2. The CDR3 is 16 amino acids.

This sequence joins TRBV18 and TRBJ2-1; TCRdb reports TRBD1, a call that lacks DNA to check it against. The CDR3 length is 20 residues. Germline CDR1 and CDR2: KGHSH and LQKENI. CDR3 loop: CASSPLPGRLAGLSYNEQFF.

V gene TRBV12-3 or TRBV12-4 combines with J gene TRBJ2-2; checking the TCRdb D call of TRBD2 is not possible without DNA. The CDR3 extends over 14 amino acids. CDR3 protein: CASRAGLNTGELFF.